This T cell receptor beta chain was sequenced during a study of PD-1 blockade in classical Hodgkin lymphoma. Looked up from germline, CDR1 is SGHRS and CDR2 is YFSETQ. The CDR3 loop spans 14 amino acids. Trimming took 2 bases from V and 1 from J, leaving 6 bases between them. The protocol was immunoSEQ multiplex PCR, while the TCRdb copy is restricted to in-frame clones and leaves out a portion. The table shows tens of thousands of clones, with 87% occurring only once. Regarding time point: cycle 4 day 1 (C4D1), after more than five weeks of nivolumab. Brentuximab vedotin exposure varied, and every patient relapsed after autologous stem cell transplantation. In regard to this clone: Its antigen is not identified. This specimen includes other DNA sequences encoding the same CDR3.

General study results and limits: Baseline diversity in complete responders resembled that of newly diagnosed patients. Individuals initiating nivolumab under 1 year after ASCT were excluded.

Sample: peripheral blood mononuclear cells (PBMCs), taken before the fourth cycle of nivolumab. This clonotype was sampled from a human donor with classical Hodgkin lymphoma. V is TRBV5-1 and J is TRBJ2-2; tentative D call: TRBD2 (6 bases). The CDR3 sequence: CASSFGGNTGELFF. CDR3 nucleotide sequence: TGCGCCAGCAGCTTCGGGGGGAACACCGGGGAGCTGTTTTTT.